What follows are 25 T cell receptor beta chains derived from one specimen sequenced in a study of CD8+ T cells in alopecia areata. Following extraction, RNA underwent reverse transcription to cDNA, which served as the sequencing template. TCRdb's table, derived via immunoSEQ multiplex PCR, lists solely in-frame clones and lacks some. The repertoire holds a few hundred thousand clones, with over 45% as singletons. The sample's treatment: oral pan-JAK inhibitor, 5-10 mg twice daily. This specimen consisted of CD4+ T cells sorted from blood, obtained between weeks 51 and 54, from a patient treated with tofacitinib. Every receptor here comes from a human donor with alopecia areata.

This clone has only a few counts. The chain has TRBV7-9 and TRBJ1-2; possibly TRBD1 for D (5 bases). In germline, CDR1 is SEHNR, CDR2 FQNEAQ (reference sequence). The V and J ends lost 3 bases and 3 bases respectively, with 11 bases between them. The length of the CDR3 is 14 residues. The CDR3: CASSLVQADYGYTF. CDR3 nucleotide sequence: TGTGCCAGCAGCTTGGTACAGGCTGACTATGGCTACACCTTC.

This clone was counted only a few times. This rearrangement joins TRBV10-3 to TRBJ2-5; D could derive from TRBD1 or TRBD2 (5 bases each). Germline V gives CDR1 ENHRY, CDR2 SYGVKD. This CDR3 is 13 amino acids long. Trimming shortened V by 10 bases and J by 1 base, and 13 bases separated the two germline ends. The CDR3 sequence is CATGAQAQETQYF. For the CDR3, the DNA is TGTGCCACCGGGGCCCAGGCCCAAGAGACCCAGTACTTC.

There are a few counts of this clone. The chain couples TRBV6-5 to TRBJ1-6; D gene ambiguous. V lost 2 bases to trimming and J lost 8 bases, with 4 bases between them. Germline V gene sequence: CDR1 MNHEY, CDR2 SVGAGI. The CDR3 is 12 residues long. The CDR3 DNA is TGTGCCAGCAGTTACAGGGATTCACCCCTCCACTTT. Protein: CASSYRDSPLHF.

The V call is TRBV2, the J call TRBJ1-5; D is uncertain. V was pared by 6 bases and J by 2 bases, with 14 bases between. The CDR3 has 15 amino acids. Per the germline V gene, CDR1 is SNHLY and CDR2 is FYNNEI. CDR3 coding DNA: TGTGCCAGCAGCGCTGACGGCTTCGGCAATCAGCCCCAGCATTTT. Residues: CASSADGFGNQPQHF.

The chain uses TRBV5-1 and TRBJ2-7; weak D call: TRBD1 (6 bases). The germline CDR1 and CDR2 sequences are SGHRS and YFSETQ. CDR3 size: 13 residues. Trimming shortened V by 5 bases and J by 4 bases, and 13 bases separated the two germline ends. The CDR3 reads CASRNSGAYEQYF. The CDR3 DNA follows: TGCGCCAGCAGAAATTCAGGGGCTTACGAGCAGTACTTC.

This chain links TRBV7-6 with TRBJ1-1, with a tentative D call TRBD1 (5 bases). Germline V lookup: CDR1 SGHVS, CDR2 FNYEAQ. The V gene lost 1 base and the J gene lost 3 bases, with 6 bases spanning the gap. The CDR3 is 13 amino acids. The CDR3 sequence: CASSLGGDTEAFF. The CDR3 nucleotides read TGTGCCAGCAGCTTAGGGGGGGACACTGAAGCTTTCTTT.

The rearrangement uses TRBV7-8 and TRBJ1-2; D may be TRBD1 (5 bases). CDR1 is SGHVS, CDR2 FQNEAQ, per germline. The CDR3 covers 13 residues. Trimming stripped 1 base from V and 8 bases from J, with 11 bases between. The CDR3 DNA reads TGTGCCAGCAGCTTAGGAGGGGACCTCGGCTACACCTTC. Translated: CASSLGGDLGYTF.

The chain links TRBV20-1 to TRBJ2-5, with TRBD1 matching 9 bases. This CDR3 contains 11 residues. V lost 7 bases to trimming and J lost 5 bases; unmatched junction nucleotides: 2. Germline assignment: CDR1 DFQATT and CDR2 SNEGSKA (reference sequence). The CDR3 sequence: CSVGTGETQYF. Here the CDR3 DNA reads TGCAGTGTCGGGACAGGGGAGACCCAGTACTTC.

This chain joins TRBV5-6 and TRBJ1-2; perhaps TRBD1 as D (6 bases). Germline lookup yields CDR1 SGHDT and CDR2 YYEEEE. Trimming stripped 4 bases from V and 4 bases from J, with 8 bases between. The CDR3 runs to 12 residues. The CDR3 region is CASSEGGYGYTF. The DNA of the CDR3 is TGTGCCAGCAGCGAGGGGGGCTATGGCTACACCTTC.

This clone was seen a few times. The chain has TRBV30 and TRBJ1-1; D perhaps matches TRBD1 (5 bases). Germline CDR1 GTSNPN, CDR2 SVGIG (reference sequence). The germline V and J ends were trimmed by 4 bases and 0 bases, with 9 bases remaining between them. This CDR3 spans 13 amino acids. The CDR3 DNA is TGTGCCTGGATGGGGCTTCTGAACACTGAAGCTTTCTTT. Protein product: CAWMGLLNTEAFF. Complete variable domain (other parts from reference TRBV30 and TRBJ1-1): SQTIHQWPATLVQPVGSPLSLECTVEGTSNPNLYWYRQAAGRGLQLLFYSVGIGQISSEVPQNLSASRPQDRQFILSSKKLLLSDSGFYLCAWMGLLNTEAFFGQGTRLTVV.

The count of this clone is one. The chain uses TRBV5-4 and TRBJ1-2; 8 nucleotides align to TRBD1. V dropped 0 bases and J dropped 4; count of bases not matched to a gene: 5. CDR1 and CDR2 (germline): SGHNT, YYREEE (reference sequence). CDR3 length: 15 amino acids. The CDR3 reads CASSLVRTGSYGYTF. In DNA, the CDR3 is TGTGCCAGCAGCTTGGTACGGACAGGGTCCTATGGCTACACCTTC. Full variable domain (outside the CDR3, taken from reference TRBV5-4 and TRBJ1-2): ETGVTQSPTHLIKTRGQQVTLRCSSQSGHNTVSWYQQALGQGPQFIFQYYREEENGRGNFPPRFSGLQFPNYSSELNVNALELDDSALYLCASSLVRTGSYGYTFGSGTRLTVV.

Only a few counts were recorded for this clone. The rearrangement links TRBV30 to TRBJ2-6; D is possibly TRBD2 (5 bases). There are 14 residues in the CDR3. The V end was cut by 4 bases, the J end by 0 bases, with 7 bases between. Germline V gives CDR1 GTSNPN, CDR2 SVGIG (reference sequence). CDR3 in DNA: TGTGCCTGGAACGGGAACTCTGGGGCCAACGTCCTGACTTTC. Protein sequence: CAWNGNSGANVLTF.

The chain carries TRBV9 and TRBJ1-2; D is unclear. The V gene's germline CDR1 is SGDLS and CDR2 YYNGEE. V shed 0 bases and J shed 8 bases, with 14 bases lying between them. The length of the CDR3 is 14 residues. The chain's CDR3 is CASSVEGAMGGYTF. CDR3 in DNA: TGTGCCAGCAGCGTAGAGGGCGCGATGGGCGGCTACACCTTC.

The sample holds one count of this clone. The V and J genes are TRBV6-5 and TRBJ2-7, with D perhaps matching TRBD1 (6 bases). The CDR3 is 13 amino acids. Trimming cost V 2 bases and J 5 bases, with 10 bases left between them. The germline CDR1 and CDR2 sequences are MNHEY and SVGAGI. CDR3 bases: TGTGCCAGCAGTTACCGGACAGCTCACGAGCAGTACTTC. Encoded protein: CASSYRTAHEQYF.

V gene TRBV6-5 combines with J gene TRBJ2-3; possible D gene TRBD1, 5 bases. CDR3 length: 14 amino acids. Trimming removed 2 bases from V and 6 bases from J, with 12 bases in between. Germline V lookup: CDR1 MNHEY, CDR2 SVGAGI. The CDR3 region is CASSYGPGIDTQYF. The DNA of the CDR3 is TGTGCCAGCAGTTACGGCCCAGGGATTGATACGCAGTATTTT.

The genes are TRBV5-6 and TRBJ2-2; tentative D call: TRBD2 (6 bases). Between the trimmed V and J ends, which lost 4 bases and 1 base, there was a span of 14 bases. This CDR3 spans 16 amino acids. CDR1 is SGHDT and CDR2 is YYEEEE in the germline V gene. The CDR3 bases are TGTGCCAGCAGCCCCCTGGGCGGGAAGAACACCGGGGAGCTGTTTTTT. This translates into CASSPLGGKNTGELFF.

This chain uses TRBV7-8 with TRBJ2-5, with D unresolved. The ends were cut back, 0 bases at V and 5 bases at J, with 10 bases in the middle. The germline V gene has CDR1 SGHVS and CDR2 FQNEAQ. The CDR3 extends over 14 amino acids. In nucleotides, the CDR3 is TGTGCCAGCAGCTTAGCAGAGTACGCGGAGACCCAGTACTTC. It is translated as CASSLAEYAETQYF.

This clone was seen a few times. The genes are TRBV7-6 and TRBJ2-1, with D possibly matching TRBD1 (5 bases). Trimming left V 3 bases short and J 8 bases short, with 5 bases between. The CDR3 spans 11 residues. Germline V gene data show CDR1 as SGHVS and CDR2 as FNYEAQ. CDR3 sequence: CASSFRDEQFF. For the CDR3, the DNA is TGTGCCAGCAGCTTCAGGGATGAGCAGTTCTTC.

This chain connects TRBV30 to TRBJ1-1; D gene uncertain. The V gene's germline CDR1 is GTSNPN and CDR2 SVGIG (reference sequence). The CDR3 runs to 10 residues. V lost 8 bases, J lost 7 bases, and 11 bases lay in between. The CDR3 DNA sequence: TGTGCCGCCTCCGGTGTTGAAGCTTTCTTT. Translation gives CAASGVEAFF. Using reference TRBV30 and TRBJ1-1 for the parts outside the CDR3, the full variable domain is SQTIHQWPATLVQPVGSPLSLECTVEGTSNPNLYWYRQAAGRGLQLLFYSVGIGQISSEVPQNLSASRPQDRQFILSSKKLLLSDSGFYLCAASGVEAFFGQGTRLTVV.

The chain joins TRBV9 to TRBJ2-1; no clear D gene. V lost 3 bases and J 0 bases, leaving 13 bases between the germline ends. CDR3 length: 16 residues. Germline assignment: CDR1 SGDLS and CDR2 YYNGEE. The CDR3 sequence is CASSARSPSSYNEQFF. In DNA form, the CDR3 reads TGTGCCAGCAGCGCCCGCAGCCCAAGCTCCTACAATGAGCAGTTCTTC.

This clone has only one observation. The rearrangement joins TRBV2 to TRBJ1-5; weak D call: TRBD1 (6 bases). The V gene's germline CDR1 is SNHLY and CDR2 FYNNEI. CDR3 length: 15 residues. V lost 5 bases, J lost 4 bases, and 15 bases lay in between. The CDR3 bases are TGTGCCAGCAGTTTTGGACAGTCGACGAATCAGCCCCAGCATTTT. It encodes CASSFGQSTNQPQHF. Complete variable domain (other parts from reference TRBV2 and TRBJ1-5): EPEVTQTPSHQVTQMGQEVILRCVPISNHLYFYWYRQILGQKVEFLVSFYNNEISEKSEIFDDQFSVERPDGSNFTLKIRSTKLEDSAMYFCASSFGQSTNQPQHFGDGTRLSIL.

This chain joins TRBV7-9 and TRBJ1-2; possibly TRBD1 for D (5 bases). CDR1 and CDR2 from the germline V gene are SEHNR and FQNEAQ (reference sequence). V was clipped by 5 bases and J by 4 bases, with 14 bases between them. There are 14 residues in the CDR3. Here the CDR3 reads CASSPRGVGYGYTF. The CDR3 bases are TGTGCCAGCAGCCCACGAGGGGTCGGCTATGGCTACACCTTC.

V usage is TRBV4-2 and J usage is TRBJ2-5; 10 nucleotides agree with TRBD2. V was clipped by 3 bases and J by 1 base; unmatched bases: 11. Germline CDR1 is LGHNA and CDR2 is YNFKEQ. The CDR3 sequence is 18 residues long. The CDR3 protein is CASSHGASTSGAQETQYF. CDR3 nucleotide sequence: TGTGCCAGCAGCCACGGTGCATCAACTAGCGGGGCCCAAGAGACCCAGTACTTC.

A few counts support this clone. The genes are TRBV18 and TRBJ1-4, with a weak D call TRBD1 (5 bases). Trimming removed 2 bases from V and 14 bases from J, with 12 bases in between. The CDR3 length is 12 residues. Germline V lookup: CDR1 KGHSH, CDR2 LQKENI. This CDR3 is CASSPGEGKLFF. CDR3 nucleotide sequence: TGTGCCAGCTCACCAGGAGAGGGGAAGCTGTTTTTT. Variable domain in full (rest from reference TRBV18 and TRBJ1-4): NAGVMQNPRHLVRRRGQEARLRCSPMKGHSHVYWYRQLPEEGLKFMVYLQKENIIDESGMPKERFSAEFPKEGPSILRIQQVVRGDSAAYFCASSPGEGKLFFGSGTQLSVL.

The chain joins TRBV5-6 to TRBJ1-3; a possible D gene is TRBD1 (5 bases). V gave up 2 bases and J gave up 1 base, with 10 bases separating them. Germline V gene lookup returns CDR1 SGHDT and CDR2 YYEEEE. CDR3 length: 15 amino acids. The CDR3 here is CASSFIDRSGNTIYF. The CDR3 DNA sequence: TGTGCCAGCAGCTTCATCGACAGATCTGGAAACACCATATATTTT. Combining the CDR3 with reference TRBV5-6 and TRBJ1-3 gives the whole variable domain DAGVTQSPTHLIKTRGQQVTLRCSPKSGHDTVSWYQQALGQGPQFIFQYYEEEERQRGNFPDRFSGHQFPNYSSELNVNALLLGDSALYLCASSFIDRSGNTIYFGEGSWLTVV.